This T cell receptor (beta chain) was recorded in a study of blood T cell repertoires in COVID-19. Overall study context: Whether acute or convalescent, the COVID-19 samples came from the United States, Italy and Spain. PBMCs, B-cell-depleted T cells, or T cells were the source of the cDNA or gDNA that made up the material.

CDR1 and CDR2 from the germline V gene are LGHDT and YNNKEL (reference sequence). The CDR3 extends over 15 amino acids. With V trimmed by 4 bases and J by 3 bases, 4 bases remained unmatched. In the original analysis: How many nucleated cells were present was estimated from reference gene primer amplification. Some clones are missing from TCRdb's copy, which holds only in-frame ones; the method was immunoSEQ multiplex PCR. The DNA gave D and trimming, while V, J and clone size come from that table. This sample carries about 78,000 clones, roughly 86% of them seen once, and the ten largest clones take approximately 5%.

Specimen: peripheral blood. J is TRBJ2-2 and V is TRBV3-1 (or the pseudogene TRBV3-2); the match to TRBD1 covers 8 bases. The receptor's source is a man aged 45 to 65 with active or convalescent COVID-19. CDR3 bases: TGTGCCAGCAGCCCCATGGACAGGGACACCGGGGAGCTGTTTTTT. Its translation: CASSPMDRDTGELFF.